This is a list of T cell receptor beta chains from one sample in a study of blood T cell repertoires in COVID-19. Generated by immunoSEQ multiplex PCR, the TCRdb table keeps only in-frame clones and is missing some. The sample contains under 65,000 clones, roughly nine tenths of which appear only once. Sequenced input: peripheral blood. These receptor sequences come from a human donor in a cohort sampled during active COVID-19. Both conserved end residues are part of each CDR3. Each record gives: J gene, D gene, clone size, V gene, CDR3 length, CDR3 protein, CDR3 DNA. D genes are given only for firm matches. Clone size, where shown, is once, few, many, or a class for clones that have expanded.

j_gene: TRBJ1-1; d_gene: -; abundance: -; v_gene: TRBV6-5; len: 15; CDR3aa: CASQRGVRLNTEAFF; CDR3nt: TGTGCCAGCCAACGGGGGGTAAGATTGAACACTGAAGCTTTCTTT
j_gene: TRBJ1-2; d_gene: -; abundance: few; v_gene: TRBV30; len: 12; CDR3aa: CAWGQRSYGYTF; CDR3nt: TGTGCCTGGGGACAGAGGAGCTATGGCTACACCTTC
j_gene: TRBJ2-1; d_gene: -; abundance: -; v_gene: TRBV13; len: 13; CDR3aa: CASSPRQDNEQFF; CDR3nt: TGTGCCAGCAGCCCTCGACAGGACAATGAGCAGTTCTTC
j_gene: TRBJ1-4; d_gene: TRBD1; abundance: -; v_gene: TRBV28; len: 18; CDR3aa: CASSSLNRGHPQYEKLFF; CDR3nt: TGTGCCAGCAGTTCACTCAACAGGGGGCACCCCCAGTATGAAAAACTGTTTTTT
j_gene: TRBJ1-5; d_gene: -; abundance: -; v_gene: TRBV30; len: 13; CDR3aa: CAWSEQGIQPQHF; CDR3nt: TGTGCCTGGAGTGAGCAGGGGATTCAGCCCCAGCATTTT
j_gene: TRBJ2-3; d_gene: TRBD2; abundance: -; v_gene: TRBV7-3; len: 18; CDR3aa: CASSLTASSGGLGDTQYF; CDR3nt: TGTGCCAGCAGCTTAACCGCATCTAGCGGGGGTCTTGGAGATACGCAGTATTTT
j_gene: TRBJ2-1; d_gene: TRBD2; abundance: -; v_gene: TRBV24-1; len: 13; CDR3aa: CATEGRGEDEQFF; CDR3nt: TGTGCCACCGAGGGGAGGGGCGAGGATGAGCAGTTCTTC
j_gene: TRBJ2-7; d_gene: -; abundance: once; v_gene: TRBV27; len: 13; CDR3aa: CASSRGQWYEQYF; CDR3nt: TGTGCCAGCAGCCGAGGCCAGTGGTACGAGCAGTACTTC
j_gene: TRBJ2-2; d_gene: -; abundance: -; v_gene: TRBV9; len: 16; CDR3aa: CASSVVPLAGTGELFF; CDR3nt: TGTGCCAGCAGCGTAGTCCCATTGGCAGGGACCGGGGAGCTGTTTTTT
j_gene: TRBJ1-2; d_gene: TRBD1; abundance: -; v_gene: TRBV6-5; len: 14; CDR3aa: CATLRTGQGYGYTF; CDR3nt: TGTGCCACCTTACGGACGGGACAGGGTTATGGCTACACCTTC
j_gene: TRBJ1-1; d_gene: TRBD1; abundance: -; v_gene: TRBV6-5; len: 13; CDR3aa: CASKQGGNTEAFF; CDR3nt: TGTGCCAGTAAACAGGGGGGGAACACTGAAGCTTTCTTT
j_gene: TRBJ2-7; d_gene: TRBD1; abundance: -; v_gene: TRBV6-5; len: 14; CDR3aa: CASRGTGGPYEQYF; CDR3nt: TGTGCCAGCAGAGGGACAGGGGGGCCCTACGAGCAGTACTTC
j_gene: TRBJ2-4; d_gene: -; abundance: -; v_gene: TRBV6-5; len: 15; CDR3aa: CASRRGTLAKNIQYF; CDR3nt: TGTGCCAGCAGGAGGGGGACGTTAGCCAAAAACATTCAGTACTTC
j_gene: TRBJ2-5; d_gene: TRBD1; abundance: -; v_gene: TRBV5-6; len: 13; CDR3aa: CASSFTGEETQYF; CDR3nt: TGTGCCAGCAGCTTTACAGGGGAAGAGACCCAGTACTTC
j_gene: TRBJ2-7; d_gene: -; abundance: -; v_gene: TRBV28; len: 16; CDR3aa: CASSLAYFSGTYEQYF; CDR3nt: TGTGCCAGCAGTTTGGCCTATTTTAGCGGAACCTACGAGCAGTACTTC
j_gene: TRBJ1-2; d_gene: TRBD1; abundance: -; v_gene: TRBV6-5; len: 14; CDR3aa: CASSYTGQGVGYTF; CDR3nt: TGTGCCAGCAGTTATACGGGACAGGGAGTCGGCTACACCTTC